The TCR beta chain under discussion was sequenced for a study of cytomegalovirus exposure and HLA in healthy donors. TCRdb's copy holds only in-frame clones and misses some; the assay was immunoSEQ multiplex PCR. The profile covers approximately 200,000 clones, with around 90% appearing a single time and 0.85% to 1.2% taken by the ten largest. Concerning this clone: Antigen: not known.

Trimming cost V 2 bases and J 6 bases, with 17 bases left between them. This CDR3 is 15 amino acids long. Germline V gene sequence: CDR1 SGHTA, CDR2 FQGNSA. Study-wide findings and caveats: CMV antigen specificity of three CMV-associated chains was confirmed in vitro.

The chain employs TRBV7-2 and TRBJ2-7; D is possibly TRBD2 (5 bases). The sequence was obtained from a woman aged 18-30 years in good health and CMV-seronegative. Sequencing used PBMCs. The CDR3 protein is CASSLRGMLAGEQYF. The CDR3, as DNA: TGTGCCAGCAGCTTAAGAGGGATGTTAGCCGGCGAGCAGTACTTC. Based on the CDR3 plus reference TRBV7-2 and TRBJ2-7, the full variable domain is GAGVSQSPSNKVTEKGKDVELRCDPISGHTALYWYRQSLGQGLEFLIYFQGNSAPDKSGLPSDRFSAERTGGSVSTLTIQRTQQEDSAVYLCASSLRGMLAGEQYFGPGTRLTVT.